This is a list of T cell receptor beta chains from one sample in a study of cytomegalovirus exposure and HLA in healthy donors. Some clones are missing from TCRdb's copy, which holds only in-frame ones; the method was immunoSEQ multiplex PCR. The table gives tens of thousands of clones; the top ten clones make up roughly 3.8% of it. Sequencing was performed on PBMCs. The receptors derive from a female donor in good health and CMV-seropositive. CDR3s include the opening cysteine and the closing phenylalanine or tryptophan. Each record gives: D gene, J gene, V gene, CDR3 protein, CDR3 DNA. D genes are given only for firm matches.

TRBD1	TRBJ1-1	TRBV5-1	CASSVQGAGEAFF	TGCGCCAGCAGCGTCCAGGGGGCTGGTGAAGCTTTCTTT
.	TRBJ1-2	TRBV27	CASRSFQAGAAGYTF	TGTGCCAGCAGGAGTTTCCAGGCGGGGGCGGCTGGCTACACCTTC
.	TRBJ2-7	TRBV5-1	CASSLGVGGYEQYF	TGCGCCAGCAGCTTGGGGGTGGGAGGCTACGAGCAGTACTTC
TRBD2	TRBJ2-7	TRBV18	CASSSSSGGLADEQYF	TGTGCCAGCTCTAGTTCTAGCGGGGGGCTGGCTGACGAGCAGTACTTC
.	TRBJ2-7	TRBV28	CASSPQNRYEQYF	TGTGCCAGCAGTCCTCAGAACCGCTACGAGCAGTACTTC
.	TRBJ2-7	TRBV6-5	CASSYERGIGEQYF	TGTGCCAGCAGTTACGAGAGGGGGATCGGCGAGCAGTACTTC
TRBD1	TRBJ2-7	TRBV7-6	CASSLDPGTGREQYF	TGTGCCAGCAGCCTGGACCCCGGGACAGGGCGCGAGCAGTACTTC
TRBD2	TRBJ2-7	TRBV5-8	CAGEFLREGREQYF	TGTGCCGGAGAGTTCCTGCGGGAGGGCCGGGAGCAGTACTTC
TRBD2	TRBJ2-3	TRBV2	CASSDGLATDTQYF	TGTGCCAGCAGTGATGGACTAGCCACAGATACGCAGTATTTT
TRBD1	TRBJ2-7	TRBV7-3	CASSLTPTGGHEQYF	TGTGCCAGCAGCTTAACCCCGACAGGGGGCCACGAGCAGTACTTC
TRBD1	TRBJ2-7	TRBV19	CASSIVGTAYEQYF	TGTGCCAGTAGTATCGTCGGGACAGCCTACGAGCAGTACTTC
TRBD1	TRBJ2-3	TRBV27	CASSARTGGKDTQYF	TGTGCCAGCAGTGCGAGGACAGGGGGCAAAGATACGCAGTATTTT
TRBD1	TRBJ1-6	TRBV10-2	CASSDFGTGRSPLHF	TGCGCCAGCAGTGATTTCGGGACAGGGAGGTCACCCCTCCACTTT
TRBD1	TRBJ1-2	TRBV5-4	CASSLAVGAGGYGYTF	TGTGCCAGCAGCTTGGCAGTGGGAGCAGGGGGCTATGGCTACACCTTC
TRBD2	TRBJ2-7	TRBV28	CASSSSLIRTSGRVYEQYF	TGTGCCAGCAGTTCTAGCCTAATCCGGACTAGCGGGAGAGTTTACGAGCAGTACTTC
.	TRBJ2-7	TRBV19	CASSLARGHEQYF	TGTGCCAGTAGTCTAGCGCGAGGCCACGAGCAGTACTTC
.	TRBJ2-7	TRBV7-9	CASSSTNKGISYEQYF	TGTGCCAGCAGCTCCACAAACAAGGGGATCTCCTACGAGCAGTACTTC
.	TRBJ2-7	TRBV25-1	CASSHPRKGVPYEQYF	TGTGCCAGCAGCCACCCACGGAAGGGGGTTCCCTACGAGCAGTACTTC
TRBD1	TRBJ1-2	TRBV6-1	CASSHPGQEIGYTF	TGTGCCAGCAGTCACCCGGGACAGGAGATTGGCTACACCTTC
TRBD1	TRBJ2-5	TRBV6-5	CASRPYGQGVETQYF	TGTGCCAGCAGACCGTACGGACAGGGGGTAGAGACCCAGTACTTC
TRBD1	TRBJ2-2	TRBV11-1	CASSHRQGGTGELFF	TGTGCCAGCAGCCATAGACAGGGGGGCACCGGGGAGCTGTTTTTT
TRBD2	TRBJ2-1	TRBV5-1	CASSLGSSGVYNEQFF	TGCGCCAGCAGCTTGGGCTCTAGCGGGGTCTACAATGAGCAGTTCTTC
.	TRBJ1-1	TRBV2	CATARTRMNTEAFF	TGTGCCACCGCGAGGACTCGTATGAACACTGAAGCTTTCTTT
TRBD1	TRBJ1-6	TRBV5-8	CASFSGQGTVSPLHF	TGTGCCAGCTTTTCGGGACAGGGGACAGTTTCACCCCTCCACTTT
TRBD1	TRBJ1-1	TRBV19	CASSTTGLPNTEAFF	TGTGCCAGTAGTACGACAGGGCTCCCGAACACTGAAGCTTTCTTT
TRBD2	TRBJ2-2	TRBV29-1	CSVGGLAGKNTGELFF	TGCAGCGTTGGGGGCCTAGCGGGGAAGAACACCGGGGAGCTGTTTTTT
.	TRBJ2-7	TRBV18	CASSPPYTRVYEQYF	TGTGCCAGCTCACCACCGTACACCAGGGTATACGAGCAGTACTTC
TRBD2	TRBJ2-1	TRBV18	CASSLPGGGEQFF	TGTGCCAGCTCACTCCCGGGAGGGGGTGAGCAGTTCTTC
TRBD2	TRBJ2-5	TRBV7-2	CASSITSGGETQYF	TGTGCCAGCAGCATAACTAGCGGGGGGGAGACCCAGTACTTC
.	TRBJ1-5	TRBV19	CASKSFPQHF	TGTGCAAGTAAGAGTTTCCCCCAGCATTTT
.	TRBJ2-1	TRBV10-1	CASSAGDNEQFF	TGCGCCAGCAGTGCAGGCGACAATGAGCAGTTCTTC
.	TRBJ2-5	TRBV1	CTSSQDTGQGVRSQETQYF	TGCACCAGCAGCCAAGACACTGGCCAGGGCGTACGAAGCCAAGAGACCCAGTACTTC
.	TRBJ2-5	TRBV27	CASSLSWQGFRETQYF	TGTGCCAGCAGTTTATCGTGGCAGGGATTCCGAGAGACCCAGTACTTC
TRBD2	TRBJ2-7	TRBV29-1	CSVELGRTPYEQYF	TGCAGCGTTGAACTCGGGAGGACCCCCTACGAGCAGTACTTC
TRBD2	TRBJ2-2	TRBV9	CASSVGGGTGELFF	TGTGCCAGCAGCGTAGGGGGGGGAACCGGGGAGCTGTTTTTT
TRBD1	TRBJ1-2	TRBV6-5	CASSLRQGWGYTF	TGTGCCAGCAGCCTTCGACAGGGGTGGGGCTACACCTTC
.	TRBJ2-1	TRBV5-6	CASSVAGRGRVKYEQFF	TGTGCCAGCAGCGTGGCCGGGCGGGGAAGGGTCAAGTATGAGCAGTTCTTC
.	TRBJ1-1	TRBV5-6	CASSLEWWGREIANTEAFF	TGTGCCAGCAGCTTGGAATGGTGGGGCAGGGAAATCGCGAACACTGAAGCTTTCTTT
.	TRBJ2-7	TRBV5-6	CASSAPGGGDSSYEQYF	TGTGCCAGCAGCGCCCCTGGCGGCGGGGACAGCTCCTACGAGCAGTACTTC
TRBD1	TRBJ2-7	TRBV18	CASSPQQGSYEQYF	TGTGCCAGCTCACCCCAACAGGGGTCCTACGAGCAGTACTTC
.	TRBJ2-7	TRBV23-1	CASLIQGPTYEQYF	TGCGCCAGCTTAATCCAGGGGCCTACCTACGAGCAGTACTTC
.	TRBJ1-5	TRBV6-1	CASSGQARGPQHF	TGTGCCAGCAGTGGACAGGCGAGGGGGCCCCAGCATTTT
.	TRBJ1-5	TRBV27	CASSLTGNQPQHF	TGTGCCAGCAGTTTAACAGGTAACCAGCCCCAGCATTTT
.	TRBJ2-5	TRBV29-1	CSVAKGETQYF	TGCAGCGTTGCAAAGGGGGAGACCCAGTACTTC
TRBD1	TRBJ1-1	TRBV29-1	CSASGQMNTEAFF	TGCAGCGCGTCGGGACAGATGAACACTGAAGCTTTCTTT
.	TRBJ1-4	TRBV10-3	CAISARGEKLFF	TGTGCCATCAGTGCACGAGGTGAAAAACTGTTTTTT
TRBD2	TRBJ2-1	TRBV7-9	CASSSTGTSSPNEQFF	TGTGCCAGCAGCTCAACCGGGACTAGCAGTCCCAATGAGCAGTTCTTC
TRBD2	TRBJ2-3	TRBV9	CASSVASGTTTDTQYF	TGTGCCAGCAGCGTAGCGAGCGGGACTACCACAGATACGCAGTATTTT
.	TRBJ1-4	TRBV28	CASSFGPQGKLFF	TGTGCCAGCAGTTTCGGACCCCAGGGCAAACTGTTTTTT
TRBD2	TRBJ2-1	TRBV7-9	CASSLGNSGSSPDEQFF	TGTGCCAGCAGCTTAGGAAATAGCGGGAGTTCCCCGGATGAGCAGTTCTTC
.	TRBJ2-7	TRBV11-3	CASRGTSSYEQYF	TGTGCCAGCAGGGGCACGTCCTCCTACGAGCAGTACTTC
.	TRBJ1-1	TRBV19	CASRSPPGGRNTEAFF	TGTGCCAGTAGGAGTCCCCCAGGAGGCAGGAACACTGAAGCTTTCTTT
.	TRBJ1-2	TRBV6-6	CASSTQEGVGGYTF	TGTGCCAGCAGTACCCAAGAGGGGGTTGGTGGCTACACCTTC
.	TRBJ2-3	TRBV5-1	CASSLAESTDTQYF	TGCGCCAGCAGCTTAGCGGAGAGCACAGATACGCAGTATTTT
TRBD1	TRBJ2-7	TRBV5-1	CASTMAGRGMDEQSF	TGCGCCAGCACCATGGCGGGCAGGGGGATGGACGAGCAGTCCTTC
.	TRBJ2-2	TRBV2	CASSDSMRYTGELFF	TGTGCCAGCAGTGACTCTATGAGATACACCGGGGAGCTGTTTTTT